A selection of T cell receptor beta chains follows, all from one sample in a study of blood T cell repertoires in COVID-19. The assay was immunoSEQ multiplex PCR, and TCRdb's table has in-frame clones only and misses some. The sample lists about 170,000 clones, approximately 80% occurring once. Sequencing was performed on peripheral blood. The source of these receptors is an elderly woman with COVID-19, enrolled during active disease. Both conserved end residues are part of each CDR3. Each record gives: D gene, J gene, V gene, clone size, CDR3 protein, CDR3 DNA. D genes are given only for firm matches. Clone size is not always given. Where it is, it says once, few, many or a class for expanded clones.

-	TRBJ2-3	TRBV10-3	-	CAISLTLGEDTQYF	TGTGCCATCAGCCTCACCCTGGGAGAAGATACGCAGTATTTT
TRBD1	TRBJ2-7	TRBV15	-	CATTKDRVSYEQYF	TGTGCCACCACCAAAGACAGGGTCTCCTACGAGCAGTACTTC
TRBD2	TRBJ2-7	TRBV7-8	-	CASSLGLLAGEQYF	TGTGCCAGCAGCTTAGGGTTACTAGCGGGAGAGCAGTACTTC
TRBD1	TRBJ1-1	TRBV7-6	-	CASSQRTGKSTEAFF	TGTGCCAGCAGCCAGAGGACAGGGAAGAGCACTGAAGCTTTCTTT
-	TRBJ1-1	TRBV10-3	few	CAISERGQMNTEAFF	TGTGCCATCAGTGAAAGAGGACAGATGAACACTGAAGCTTTCTTT
-	TRBJ2-1	TRBV12-3/TRBV12-4	-	CASSLAAGILLF	TGTGCCAGCAGTTTAGCAGCAGGGATCCTTCTCTTC
-	TRBJ1-6	TRBV19	-	CASSIRLRGTLYNSPLHF	TGTGCCAGTAGTATCCGGCTCAGGGGTACGCTCTATAATTCACCCCTCCACTTT
TRBD1	TRBJ2-2	TRBV4-1	-	CASSQGQGAAGELFF	TGCGCCAGCAGCCAAGGGCAGGGGGCCGCCGGGGAGCTGTTTTTT
-	TRBJ1-1	TRBV10-3	-	CAISEGAGFTEAFF	TGTGCCATCAGTGAGGGTGCAGGGTTCACTGAAGCTTTCTTT
TRBD1	TRBJ1-2	TRBV10-1	-	CASRQKTGVINYGYTF	TGCGCCAGCAGACAAAAGACAGGGGTCATTAACTATGGCTACACCTTC
-	TRBJ2-7	TRBV9	-	CASSVAPGSPYEQYF	TGTGCCAGCAGCGTAGCCCCCGGGAGCCCCTACGAGCAGTACTTC
-	TRBJ1-1	TRBV18	once	CASSPNRQSMNTEAFF	TGTGCCAGCTCCCCAAACCGACAGAGTATGAACACTGAAGCTTTCTTT
-	TRBJ2-5	TRBV12-3/TRBV12-4	-	CASSLVRGTQYF	TGTGCCAGCAGTTTGGTCCGAGGGACCCAGTACTTC
TRBD2	TRBJ2-5	TRBV5-1	once	CASSPLRGGLQETQYF	TGCGCCAGCAGCCCCTTGCGGGGGGGACTTCAAGAGACCCAGTACTTC
-	TRBJ2-2	TRBV6-1	-	CASSEAFAGELFF	TGTGCCAGCAGTGAAGCTTTCGCCGGGGAGCTGTTTTTT
-	TRBJ2-7	TRBV28	-	CASRGGGQDIEQYF	TGTGCCAGCAGGGGCGGGGGACAGGATATCGAGCAGTACTTC